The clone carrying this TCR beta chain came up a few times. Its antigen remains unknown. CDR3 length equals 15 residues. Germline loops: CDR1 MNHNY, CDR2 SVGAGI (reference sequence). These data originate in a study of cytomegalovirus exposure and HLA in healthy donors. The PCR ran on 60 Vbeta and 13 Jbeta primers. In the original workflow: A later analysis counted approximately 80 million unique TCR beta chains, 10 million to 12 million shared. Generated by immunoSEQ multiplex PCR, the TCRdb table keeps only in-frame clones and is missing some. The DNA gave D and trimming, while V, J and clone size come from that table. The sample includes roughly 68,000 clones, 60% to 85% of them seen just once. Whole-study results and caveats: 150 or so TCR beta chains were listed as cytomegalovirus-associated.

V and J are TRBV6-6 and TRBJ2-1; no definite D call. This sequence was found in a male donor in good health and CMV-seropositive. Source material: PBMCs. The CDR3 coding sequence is TGTGCAACAAGTTACGAGGCTAGCTCCTACAATGAGCAGTTCTTC. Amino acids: CATSYEASSYNEQFF.